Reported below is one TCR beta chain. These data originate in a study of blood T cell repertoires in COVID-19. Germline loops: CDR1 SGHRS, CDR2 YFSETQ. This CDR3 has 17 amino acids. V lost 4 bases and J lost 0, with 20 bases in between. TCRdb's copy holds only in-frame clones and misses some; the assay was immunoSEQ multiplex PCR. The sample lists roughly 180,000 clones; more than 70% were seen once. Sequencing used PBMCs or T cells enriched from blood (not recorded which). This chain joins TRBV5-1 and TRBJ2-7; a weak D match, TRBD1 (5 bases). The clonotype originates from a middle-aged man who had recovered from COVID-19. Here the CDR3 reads CASSLAVLQVPSYEQYF. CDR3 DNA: TGCGCCAGCAGCCTGGCTGTCTTACAGGTCCCCTCCTACGAGCAGTACTTC. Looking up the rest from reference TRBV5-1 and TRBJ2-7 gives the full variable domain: KAGVTQTPRYLIKTRGQQVTLSCSPISGHRSVSWYQQTPGQGLQFLFEYFSETQRNKGNFPGRFSGRQFSNSRSEMNVSTLELGDSALYLCASSLAVLQVPSYEQYFGPGTRLTVT.